Shown below are 20 T cell receptor beta chains from a single sample sequenced in a study of blood T cell repertoires in COVID-19. Assay used: immunoSEQ multiplex PCR; TCRdb lists only in-frame clones, some missing. Here the sample spans approximately 130,000 clones, approximately 83% being singletons. The sequenced material came from peripheral blood. Source of these receptors: a woman aged 45-59 years who had recovered from COVID-19.

This clone was counted a single time. The chain has TRBV2 and TRBJ2-3; 8 positions agree with TRBD1. The CDR3 contains 16 residues. The germline V gene has CDR1 SNHLY and CDR2 FYNNEI. V shed 5 bases, J shed 0 bases, and the junction held 7 bases outside the gene matches. CDR3 residues: CASSKRQGLSTDTQYF. CDR3 sequence (DNA): TGTGCCAGCAGTAAAAGACAGGGGTTGAGCACAGATACGCAGTATTTT.

This chain joins TRBV12-3 or TRBV12-4 and TRBJ2-3, with TRBD1 as a possible D gene (5 bases). The V end was cut by 3 bases, the J end by 1 base, with 5 bases between. The CDR3 covers 13 residues. CDR3 sequence: CASSFRGTDTQYF. The CDR3 DNA sequence: TGTGCCAGCAGTTTCAGGGGCACAGATACGCAGTATTTT.

The J gene is TRBJ1-1, the V gene TRBV29-1; D is uncertain. The CDR3 has 13 residues. CDR1 and CDR2 (germline): SQVTM, ANQGSEA. V was clipped by 5 bases and J by 1 base, with 11 bases between them. CDR3 loop: CSVQRGANTEAFF. CDR3 coding DNA: TGCAGCGTTCAACGGGGAGCGAACACTGAAGCTTTCTTT. Variable domain in full (rest from reference TRBV29-1 and TRBJ1-1): SAVISQKPSRDICQRGTSLTIQCQVDSQVTMMFWYRQQPGQSLTLIATANQGSEATYESGFVIDKFPISRPNLTFSTLTVSNMSPEDSSIYLCSVQRGANTEAFFGQGTRLTVV.

The chain has TRBV5-1 and TRBJ1-1; the match to TRBD1 covers 8 bases. The CDR3 consists of 14 residues. Trimming took 3 bases from V and 6 from J; bases not matched to a gene: 7. Germline V gives CDR1 SGHRS, CDR2 YFSETQ. CDR3 bases: TGCGCCAGCAGCTCAGGGGGCGGTATTTCTGAAGCTTTCTTT. It translates to CASSSGGGISEAFF.

The CDR3 spells CSVRGEGKLFF. The CDR3 DNA reads as TGCAGCGTCAGGGGCGAGGGAAAACTGTTTTTT. The rearrangement links TRBV29-1 to TRBJ1-4; D may be TRBD1 (6 bases). Germline V gene data show CDR1 as SQVTM and CDR2 as ANQGSEA. The CDR3 loop spans 11 amino acids. Trimming pared 6 bases from V and 10 bases from J, leaving 12 bases between.

The CDR3 sequence is CASRNGQGYTEAFF. CDR3 bases: TGTGCCAGCAGGAATGGACAGGGCTACACTGAAGCTTTCTTT. The genes are TRBV6-5 and TRBJ1-1; 8 bases match TRBD1. Trimming took 6 bases from V and 3 from J; bases not matched to a gene: 6. This CDR3 contains 14 residues. Germline CDR1 MNHEY, CDR2 SVGAGI.

The V call is TRBV18, the J call TRBJ1-1, with D tentatively TRBD1 (6 bases). Germline V lookup: CDR1 KGHSH, CDR2 LQKENI. CDR3 length: 18 amino acids. The V end lost 3 bases, the J end lost 5 bases, and 25 bases lay between the germline ends. The CDR3 protein is CASSPLRLVGAPRTEAFF. CDR3 nucleotide sequence: TGTGCCAGCTCACCTCTTAGGCTTGTGGGGGCCCCGAGGACTGAAGCTTTCTTT.

The rearrangement uses TRBV30 and TRBJ1-2; 10 nucleotides align to TRBD1. Losses at the gene ends were 3 bases for V and 8 bases for J; bases not matched to a gene: 12. Germline V gene data show CDR1 as GTSNPN and CDR2 as SVGIG (reference sequence). There are 15 residues in the CDR3. This CDR3 reads CAWRGPGQGIVGYTF. The CDR3 region has the DNA TGTGCCTGGAGGGGGCCGGGACAGGGGATCGTCGGCTACACCTTC.

The chain carries TRBV6-5 and TRBJ1-3; D is unclear. V lost 0 bases to trimming and J lost 4 bases, with 13 bases between them. CDR3 length: 16 residues. Germline V gives CDR1 MNHEY, CDR2 SVGAGI. The CDR3 DNA sequence: TGTGCCAGCAGTTACTCGCGGACTCAAATGGGAAACACCATATATTTT. Amino acids: CASSYSRTQMGNTIYF.

The chain links TRBV10-3 to TRBJ1-2, with TRBD1 identical over 7 bases. Germline trimming cut 5 bases from V and 4 bases from J; bases unmatched to any gene: 4. The CDR3 loop spans 13 amino acids. CDR1 and CDR2 from the germline V gene are ENHRY and SYGVKD. CDR3 in DNA: TGTGCCATCAGTTACAGGGGAAGCTATGGCTACACCTTC. It translates to CAISYRGSYGYTF.

A word on this clone: At the DNA level, this CDR3 is encoded by other sequences in the same sample as well. V is TRBV27 and J is TRBJ1-1; D is uncertain. Trimming removed 2 bases from V and 3 bases from J, with 7 bases in between. CDR3 length: 13 amino acids. CDR1 MNHEY and CDR2 SMNVEV come from the germline V gene (reference sequence). DNA for the CDR3: TGTGCCAGCAGTTTAAACTTTTACACTGAAGCTTTCTTT. It yields the protein CASSLNFYTEAFF.

The V and J genes are TRBV19 and TRBJ1-5; a possible D gene is TRBD1 (5 bases). V lost 3 bases, J lost 15 bases, and 27 bases lay in between. The CDR3 spans 16 residues. The V gene's germline CDR1 is LNHDA and CDR2 SQIVND (reference sequence). The CDR3 loop reads CASSMDFGQVEGQGHF. DNA of the CDR3: TGTGCCAGTAGTATGGATTTTGGGCAGGTGGAAGGCCAGGGGCATTTT.

The J gene is TRBJ2-3, the V gene TRBV5-1; possibly TRBD1 for D (6 bases). Germline-derived CDR1 and CDR2 are SGHRS and YFSETQ. V dropped 0 bases and J dropped 6 bases, with 11 bases sitting between them. CDR3 length: 14 amino acids. The CDR3 protein is CASSLEGGGDTQYF. Written as DNA, the CDR3 is TGCGCCAGCAGCTTGGAAGGGGGTGGGGATACGCAGTATTTT.

The chain recombines TRBV11-3 with TRBJ2-7; a weak D match, TRBD1 (6 bases). Per the germline V gene, CDR1 is SGHNT and CDR2 is YENEEA. This CDR3 contains 14 residues. Trimming cost V 3 bases and J 4 bases, with 13 bases left between them. CDR3 residues: CASSFGQGSYEQYF. CDR3 sequence (DNA): TGTGCCAGCAGCTTTGGCCAGGGGAGTTACGAGCAGTACTTC.

To note about this clone: One junction end disagrees with the germline gene, perhaps due to a read error. The CDR3 loop is CASSGTGTGFNAQFF. In DNA form, the CDR3 reads TGTGCCAGCAGCGGTACCGGGACAGGCTTCAATGCGCAGTTCTTC. The chain employs TRBV7-8 and TRBJ2-1; TRBD1 matches 8 bases. The germline gives CDR1 SGHVS, CDR2 FQNEAQ. The CDR3 consists of 15 residues. The variable domain in full, with the rest retrieved from reference TRBV7-8 and TRBJ2-1, is GAGVSQSPRYKVAKRGQDVALRCDPISGHVSLFWYQQALGQGPEFLTYFQNEAQLDKSGLPSDRFFAERPEGSVSTLKIQRTQQEDSAVYLCASSGTGTGFNAQFFGPGTRLTVL.

The chain is built from TRBV30 and TRBJ2-7, with D tentatively TRBD2 (6 bases). There are 14 residues in the CDR3. The ends were cut back, 1 base at V and 7 bases at J, with 17 bases in the middle. Germline loops: CDR1 GTSNPN, CDR2 SVGIG (reference sequence). CDR3 residues: CAWSATGGSGEQYF. CDR3 DNA: TGTGCCTGGAGTGCAACTGGGGGGTCCGGGGAGCAGTACTTC.

V and J are TRBV27 and TRBJ2-1; the match to TRBD2 covers 10 bases. With 2 bases clipped from V and 6 bases from J, the junction kept 4 bases outside the gene matches. Germline V gene data show CDR1 as MNHEY and CDR2 as SMNVEV (reference sequence). This CDR3 spans 15 amino acids. CDR3 in amino acids: CASSLLAGAGNEQFF. The CDR3 nucleotides are TGTGCCAGCAGTTTACTAGCGGGAGCGGGCAATGAGCAGTTCTTC.

The gene calls are TRBV7-8 and TRBJ2-2; tentatively, D is TRBD2 (6 bases). Trimming took off 5 bases at V and 0 bases at J, with 13 bases between the two ends. This CDR3 region has 16 residues. Looked up from germline, CDR1 is SGHVS and CDR2 is FQNEAQ. The CDR3 sequence is CASSPGGYSNTGELFF. In DNA form, the CDR3 reads TGTGCCAGCAGCCCAGGAGGGTACTCGAACACCGGGGAGCTGTTTTTT.

This clone was detected a few times. This sequence joins TRBV7-2 and TRBJ1-2, with a possible D match to TRBD1 (6 bases). Germline V lookup: CDR1 SGHTA, CDR2 FQGNSA. This CDR3 contains 14 residues. The V and J ends lost 8 bases and 8 bases respectively, with 21 bases between them. The CDR3 DNA reads as TGTGCCAGCTCACCTGGTGGGGGGGCAGGCGGCTACACCTTC. The encoded protein is CASSPGGGAGGYTF.

The V call is TRBV6-5, the J call TRBJ1-6; D call uncertain. V was pared by 8 bases and J by 7 bases, with 12 bases between. The CDR3 runs to 13 residues. Germline CDR1 reads MNHEY; CDR2 reads SVGAGI. The CDR3 DNA sequence: TGTGCCAGCTCCGGGAGCGTCAATTCACCCCTCCACTTT. As protein: CASSGSVNSPLHF.